Shown below are 12 T cell receptor beta chains from a single sample sequenced in a study of cytomegalovirus exposure and HLA in healthy donors. 13 Jbeta primers and 60 Vbeta primers were used for the PCR. Repertoires were generated with immunoSEQ multiplex PCR, while TCRdb's copy carries only in-frame clones and drops some. The data contain 130,000 to 150,000 clones, around 67% of them singletons. The sequencing input was PBMCs. These receptor sequences come from a man younger than 30 in good health and CMV-seropositive.

This clone has a single count. The V and J genes are TRBV7-9 and TRBJ2-7, with TRBD1 matching over 10 bases. Germline-derived CDR1 and CDR2 are SEHNR and FQNEAQ (reference sequence). The junction had 10 bases not matched to a gene; V was cut back by 3 bases and J by 5 bases. CDR3 size: 16 residues. The CDR3 DNA reads TGTGCCAGCAGCTTCGTCGGGGGACAGGGGAACAACGAGCAGTACTTC. Translation gives CASSFVGGQGNNEQYF.

The chain joins TRBV7-9 to TRBJ1-2; a possible D gene is TRBD1 (6 bases). The germline gives CDR1 SEHNR, CDR2 FQNEAQ (reference sequence). The CDR3 extends over 12 amino acids. Trimming took 5 bases from V and 7 from J, leaving 11 bases between them. The CDR3 DNA sequence: TGTGCCAGCAGCCAAACACAGGGTGGCTACACCTTC. Its protein is CASSQTQGGYTF.

J is TRBJ2-7 and V is TRBV5-6; perhaps TRBD2 as D (5 bases). Deletions cut 1 base from V and 7 bases from J, with 12 bases between. In germline, CDR1 is SGHDT, CDR2 YYEEEE. This CDR3 is built from 13 residues. As DNA, the CDR3 is TGTGCCAGCAGCTTGTGGGGAGTTGGGGAGCAGTACTTC. Its translation: CASSLWGVGEQYF.

The V call is TRBV18, the J call TRBJ2-2; D possibly corresponds to TRBD1 (5 bases). V was shortened by 0 bases and J by 5 bases, with 10 bases between the two germline ends. The V gene's germline CDR1 is KGHSH and CDR2 LQKENI. This CDR3 is 15 amino acids long. Here the CDR3 DNA reads TGTGCCAGCTCACCACCGCAGGGTTGGACCGGGGAGCTGTTTTTT. This translates into CASSPPQGWTGELFF.

The chain links TRBV30 to TRBJ1-2; 8 bases fit TRBD1. This CDR3 is 13 amino acids long. V dropped 1 base and J dropped 3; count of bases not matched to a gene: 1. CDR1 and CDR2 (germline): GTSNPN, SVGIG (reference sequence). CDR3 in amino acids: CAWSEGQDYGYTF. In nucleotides, the CDR3 is TGTGCCTGGAGTGAGGGACAGGACTATGGCTACACCTTC.

The chain links TRBV18 to TRBJ2-7; TRBD2 is a possible D gene (5 bases). The V end lost 3 bases, the J end lost 2 bases, and 20 bases lay between the germline ends. From germline, CDR1 is KGHSH and CDR2 LQKENI. The CDR3 loop spans 17 amino acids. CDR3 sequence reads: CASSPGWAGLATYEQYF. For the CDR3, the DNA is TGTGCCAGCTCACCGGGGTGGGCTGGACTGGCGACCTACGAGCAGTACTTC.

The chain is built from TRBV5-6 and TRBJ1-2; D ambiguous. The germline CDR1 and CDR2 sequences are SGHDT and YYEEEE. The CDR3 length is 14 residues. V lost 1 base, J lost 2 bases, and 9 bases lay in between. CDR3: CASSLSRENYGYTF. DNA of the CDR3: TGTGCCAGCAGCTTGTCCCGGGAAAACTATGGCTACACCTTC.

The chain joins TRBV9 to TRBJ2-3; D is undetermined. Germline CDR1 and CDR2: SGDLS and YYNGEE. V lost 2 bases and J 0 bases, leaving 10 bases between the germline ends. The CDR3 is made up of 15 amino acids. The CDR3 protein is CASSVGIPSTDTQYF. The CDR3 coding sequence is TGTGCCAGCAGCGTCGGTATACCAAGCACAGATACGCAGTATTTT.

The rearrangement uses TRBV30 and TRBJ2-5; 7 nucleotides agree with TRBD2. From germline, CDR1 is GTSNPN and CDR2 SVGIG (reference sequence). The length of the CDR3 is 15 residues. Losses at the gene ends were 0 bases for V and 2 bases for J; bases not matched to a gene: 6. The chain's CDR3 is CAWSVGLAAQETQYF. In DNA form, the CDR3 reads TGTGCCTGGAGTGTAGGCCTAGCGGCGCAAGAGACCCAGTACTTC.

The CDR3 bases are TGTGCCACATCCCCCGGACAGGGGGTCCTGTACGAGCAGTACTTC. It is translated as CATSPGQGVLYEQYF. This rearrangement joins TRBV6-5 to TRBJ2-7; 10 nucleotides align to TRBD1. CDR3 length equals 15 residues. Trimming cost V 10 bases and J 4 bases; bases outside gene matches: 13. Germline CDR1 is MNHEY and CDR2 is SVGAGI.

This rearrangement joins TRBV5-6 to TRBJ2-2; tentative D call: TRBD2 (6 bases). V lost 1 base and J 5 bases, leaving 15 bases between the germline ends. The CDR3 contains 16 residues. Looked up from germline, CDR1 is SGHDT and CDR2 is YYEEEE. The CDR3 loop is CASSLSTREYTGELFF. CDR3 DNA: TGTGCCAGCAGCTTGTCGACTCGGGAGTATACCGGGGAGCTGTTTTTT.

This clone has just a few counts. The chain is built from TRBV6-1 and TRBJ2-1; D not certain. Between the trimmed V and J ends, which lost 7 bases and 3 bases, there was a span of 4 bases. CDR1 is MNHNS and CDR2 is SASEGT in the germline V gene. This CDR3 has 11 amino acids. CDR3 in amino acids: CASINYNEQFF. CDR3 nucleotide sequence: TGTGCCAGCATAAACTACAATGAGCAGTTCTTC.